The clone carrying this TCR beta chain was observed a few times. The data were obtained in a study of technical replicates of blood from a few donors. Sequencing was performed with immunoSEQ multiplex PCR; in TCRdb, only in-frame clones are kept and a portion is missing. The data contain 60,000 to 85,000 clones, about 91% of them singletons. J lost 3 bases, V lost 5 bases, and 8 bases had no gene match. The CDR3 totals 15 residues. Germline CDR1 reads SEHNR; CDR2 reads FQNEAQ (reference sequence). The chain couples TRBV7-9 to TRBJ2-5, with TRBD2 matching over 8 bases. The sequenced material came from T cells isolated from PBMCs. The sequence was obtained from a human donor in good health. The chain's CDR3 is CASSPGLGFKETQYF. The CDR3 DNA is TGTGCCAGCAGCCCGGGACTAGGGTTCAAAGAGACCCAGTACTTC.